This TCR beta chain was recovered during a study of cytomegalovirus exposure and HLA in healthy donors. Assay: immunoSEQ multiplex PCR; the TCRdb copy retains only in-frame clones and omits some. The sample yields some 240,000 clones, less than 85% seen once. The sequencing input was PBMCs. The receptor was derived from a woman younger than 30 in good health and CMV-seronegative.

CDR3 residues: CASSLRTSGSNEQFF. Here the CDR3 DNA reads TGCGCCAGCAGCTTAAGGACTAGCGGGAGCAATGAGCAGTTCTTC. This chain uses TRBV5-1 with TRBJ2-1, with 13 bases identical to TRBD2. This CDR3 is built from 15 residues. V trimming: 2 bases; J trimming: 6 bases; junction bases outside the gene matches: 2. Per germline, CDR1 SGHRS and CDR2 YFSETQ.